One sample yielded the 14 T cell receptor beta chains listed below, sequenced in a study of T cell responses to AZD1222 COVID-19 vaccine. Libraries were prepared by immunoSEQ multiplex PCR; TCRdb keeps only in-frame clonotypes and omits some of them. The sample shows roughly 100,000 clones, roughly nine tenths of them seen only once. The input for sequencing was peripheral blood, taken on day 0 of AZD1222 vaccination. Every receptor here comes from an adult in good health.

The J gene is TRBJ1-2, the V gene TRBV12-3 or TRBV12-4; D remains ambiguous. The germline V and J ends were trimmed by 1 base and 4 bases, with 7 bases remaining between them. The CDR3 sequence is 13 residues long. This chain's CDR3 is CASSLGTIYGYTF. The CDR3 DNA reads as TGTGCCAGCAGTTTAGGCACGATCTATGGCTACACCTTC.

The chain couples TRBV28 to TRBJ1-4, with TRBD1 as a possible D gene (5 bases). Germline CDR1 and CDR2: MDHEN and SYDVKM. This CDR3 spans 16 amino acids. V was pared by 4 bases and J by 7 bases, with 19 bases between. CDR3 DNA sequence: TGTGCCAGCAGTTCCAGAGATGGCGGTGGGGGTGAAAAACTGTTTTTT. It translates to CASSSRDGGGGEKLFF.

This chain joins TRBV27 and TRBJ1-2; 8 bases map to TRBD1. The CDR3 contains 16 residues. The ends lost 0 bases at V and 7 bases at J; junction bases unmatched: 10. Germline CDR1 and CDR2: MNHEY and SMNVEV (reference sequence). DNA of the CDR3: TGTGCCAGCAGTTTATCACTCCGGACAGGGAGTGTTGGCTACACCTTC. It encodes CASSLSLRTGSVGYTF.

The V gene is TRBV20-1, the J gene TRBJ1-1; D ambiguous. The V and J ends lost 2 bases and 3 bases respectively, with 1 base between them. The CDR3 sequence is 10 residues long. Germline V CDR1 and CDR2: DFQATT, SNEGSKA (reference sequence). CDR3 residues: CSARYTEAFF. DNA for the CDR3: TGCAGTGCTAGATACACTGAAGCTTTCTTT.

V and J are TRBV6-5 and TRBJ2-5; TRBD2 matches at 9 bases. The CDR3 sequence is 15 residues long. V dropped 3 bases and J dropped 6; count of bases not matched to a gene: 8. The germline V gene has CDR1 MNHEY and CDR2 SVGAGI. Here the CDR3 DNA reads TGTGCCAGCAGTTATGCCGCGGGGGGGCCGAAGACCCAGTACTTC. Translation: CASSYAAGGPKTQYF.

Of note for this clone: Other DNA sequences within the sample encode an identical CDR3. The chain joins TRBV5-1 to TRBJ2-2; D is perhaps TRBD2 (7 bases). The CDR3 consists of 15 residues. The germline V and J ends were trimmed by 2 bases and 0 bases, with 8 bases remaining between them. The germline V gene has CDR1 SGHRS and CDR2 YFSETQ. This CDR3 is CASSLGGANTGELFF. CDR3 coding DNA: TGCGCCAGCAGCTTAGGGGGGGCGAACACCGGGGAGCTGTTTTTT.

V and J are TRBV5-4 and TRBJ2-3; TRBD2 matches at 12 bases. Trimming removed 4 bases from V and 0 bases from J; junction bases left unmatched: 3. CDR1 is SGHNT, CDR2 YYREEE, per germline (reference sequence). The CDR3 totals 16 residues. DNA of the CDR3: TGTGCCAGCAGCAGAGGACTAGCGGGGAGCACAGATACGCAGTATTTT. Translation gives CASSRGLAGSTDTQYF.

The CDR3 bases are TGTGCCAGCAGCTTCCGGCAGCCCGCGGGAGGGGCCAACGTCCTGACTTTC. This sequence encodes CASSFRQPAGGANVLTF. The chain recombines TRBV7-9 with TRBJ2-6; perhaps TRBD2 as D (6 bases). The CDR3 is 17 amino acids. Germline CDR1 SEHNR, CDR2 FQNEAQ (reference sequence). Trimming left V 3 bases short and J 4 bases short, with 16 bases between.

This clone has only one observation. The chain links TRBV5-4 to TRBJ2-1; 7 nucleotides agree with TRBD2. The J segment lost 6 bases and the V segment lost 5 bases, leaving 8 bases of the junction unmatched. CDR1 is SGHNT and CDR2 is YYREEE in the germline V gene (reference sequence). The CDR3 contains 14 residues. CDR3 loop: CASSVMGGGNEQFF. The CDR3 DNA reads TGTGCCAGCAGTGTGATGGGGGGGGGCAATGAGCAGTTCTTC.

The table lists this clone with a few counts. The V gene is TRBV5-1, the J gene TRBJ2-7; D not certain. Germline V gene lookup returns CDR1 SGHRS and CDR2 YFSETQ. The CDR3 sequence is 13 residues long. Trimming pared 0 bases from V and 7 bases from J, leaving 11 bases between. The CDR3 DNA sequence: TGCGCCAGCAGCTTGGCCATACAAGGGGAGCAGTACTTC. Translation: CASSLAIQGEQYF.

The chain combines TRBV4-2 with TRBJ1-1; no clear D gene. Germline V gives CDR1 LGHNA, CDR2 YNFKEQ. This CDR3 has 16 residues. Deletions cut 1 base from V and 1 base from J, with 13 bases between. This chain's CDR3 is CASSQVGFGENTEAFF. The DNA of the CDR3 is TGTGCCAGCAGCCAAGTAGGTTTTGGGGAGAACACTGAAGCTTTCTTT.

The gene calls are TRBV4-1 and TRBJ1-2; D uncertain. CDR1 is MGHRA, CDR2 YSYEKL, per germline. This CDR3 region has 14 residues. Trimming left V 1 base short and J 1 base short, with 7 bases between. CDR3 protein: CASSQGSDNYGYTF. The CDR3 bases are TGCGCCAGCAGCCAAGGTTCGGATAACTATGGCTACACCTTC.

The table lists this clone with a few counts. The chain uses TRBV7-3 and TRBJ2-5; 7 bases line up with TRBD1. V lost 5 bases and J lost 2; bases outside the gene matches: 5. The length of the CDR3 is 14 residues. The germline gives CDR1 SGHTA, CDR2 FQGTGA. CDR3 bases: TGTGCCAGCAGCCCGGGGACAGCTCAAGAGACCCAGTACTTC. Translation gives CASSPGTAQETQYF.

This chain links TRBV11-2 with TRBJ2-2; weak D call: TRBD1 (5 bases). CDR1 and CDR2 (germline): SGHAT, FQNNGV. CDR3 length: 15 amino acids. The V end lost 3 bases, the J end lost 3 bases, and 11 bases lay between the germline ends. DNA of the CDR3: TGTGCCAGCAGCTTCGTGGGGCTGGACACCGGGGAGCTGTTTTTT. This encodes CASSFVGLDTGELFF.